These T cell receptor beta chains were read from a single sample in a study of read filtering for tumor transcriptome and immune sequencing. TCRdb reanalysed the reads using MiXCR and keeps one entry per CDR3 protein. Among some 130,000 distinct CDR3 sequences listed, 10% to 15% were seen once. Sequenced input: a population of CD138-negative cells sorted from bone marrow. These receptors were obtained from a donor at least 40 years old with multiple myeloma. CDR3s include the opening cysteine and the closing phenylalanine or tryptophan. A D gene is named only where the DNA matches it firmly. Clone size is not always given. Where it is, it says once, few, many or a class for expanded clones.

CASSPTGVSNQPQHF | TGTGCCAGCAGTCCGACAGGGGTTAGCAATCAGCCCCAGCATTTT | TRBV12-3/TRBV12-4 | - | TRBD1 | TRBJ1-5
CASSLGGLKAFF | TGTGCCAGCAGTTTGGGCGGTCTTAAAGCTTTCTTT | TRBV12-3/TRBV12-4 | many | - | TRBJ1-1
CASSLQTSGGGTDTQYF | TGCGCCAGCAGCCTACAGACTAGCGGGGGGGGTACAGATACGCAGTATTTT | TRBV10-2 | - | TRBD2 | TRBJ2-3
CASSQGAAGGLKTQYF | TGTGCCAGCAGCCAAGGAGCAGCGGGAGGGCTGAAGACCCAGTACTTC | TRBV3-1 | many | TRBD2 | TRBJ2-5
CSEGQGINEQFF | TGCAGCGAGGGACAGGGGATCAATGAGCAGTTCTTC | TRBV29-1 | many | TRBD1 | TRBJ2-1
CASSPLVPSYNEQFF | TGTGCCAGCAGCCCGCTTGTTCCCTCCTACAATGAGCAGTTCTTC | TRBV4-2 | many | - | TRBJ2-1
CASSLIQGGGELFF | TGTGCCAGCAGCTTAATCCAGGGAGGCGGGGAGCTGTTTTTT | TRBV7-3 | many | - | TRBJ2-2
CAISEGGRENTEAFF | TGTGCCATCAGTGAGGGTGGGAGGGAGAACACTGAAGCTTTCTTT | TRBV10-3 | many | - | TRBJ1-1
CASRYNEQFF | TGTGCCAGCAGGTACAATGAGCAGTTCTTC | TRBV6-1 | many | - | TRBJ2-1
CASSQVKGQETQYF | TGTGCCAGCAGCCAAGTTAAGGGGCAAGAGACCCAGTACTTC | TRBV4-2 | many | - | TRBJ2-5
CASSLAGSRTGELFF | TGTGCCAGCAGTTTAGCGGGGAGTCGGACCGGGGAGCTGTTTTTT | TRBV12-3/TRBV12-4 | many | - | TRBJ2-2
CSVEDRTGYGYTF | TGCAGCGTTGAAGATCGGACAGGTTATGGCTACACCTTC | TRBV29-1 | many | TRBD1 | TRBJ1-2
CASSPGLAGTTDTQYF | TGTGCCAGCAGCCCGGGACTAGCGGGAACAACAGATACGCAGTATTTT | TRBV7-9 | many | TRBD2 | TRBJ2-3
CASSLDAGGYNEQFF | TGTGCCAGCAGCTTAGACGCGGGGGGCTACAATGAGCAGTTCTTC | TRBV7-2 | many | TRBD2 | TRBJ2-1
CASSQVGERTDTQYF | TGCGCCAGCAGCCAAGTTGGAGAGAGGACAGATACGCAGTATTTT | TRBV4-1 | many | - | TRBJ2-3
CASTPDGNTGELFF | TGTGCCAGCACCCCGGACGGGAACACCGGGGAGCTGTTTTTT | TRBV6-6 | many | - | TRBJ2-2
CASSQFPGQGTETQYF | TGCGCCAGCAGCCAATTTCCGGGACAGGGTACAGAGACCCAGTACTTC | TRBV5-1 | many | TRBD1 | TRBJ2-5
CASRLDRGGETQYF | TGTGCCAGTAGATTGGACAGGGGTGGAGAGACCCAGTACTTC | TRBV19 | - | TRBD1 | TRBJ2-5
CASSLVIQGPRETQYF | TGTGCCAGCAGCTTAGTTATACAGGGGCCCCGAGAGACCCAGTACTTC | TRBV7-2 | - | TRBD1 | TRBJ2-5
CASTKTNSYNEPFF | TGTGCCAGCACCAAAACAAATAGCTACAATGAGCCGTTCTTC | TRBV7-2 | once | - | TRBJ2-1
CASSLRDSLGAEAFF | TGTGCCAGCAGCTTGAGGGACAGCCTAGGGGCTGAAGCTTTCTTT | TRBV5-5 | many | TRBD1 | TRBJ1-1
CASRQAGGYTGELFF | TGTGCCAGCAGACAAGCGGGGGGCTACACCGGGGAGCTGTTTTTT | TRBV7-9 | many | TRBD2 | TRBJ2-2
CASSFTAKYQETQYF | TGCGCCAGCAGCTTTACAGCGAAGTACCAAGAGACCCAGTACTTC | TRBV5-1 | many | - | TRBJ2-5
CASSLRGARETQYF | TGTGCCAGCAGTTTACGGGGGGCTCGAGAGACCCAGTACTTC | TRBV12-3/TRBV12-4 | many | - | TRBJ2-5
CSVDETGLWGEQYF | TGCAGCGTTGACGAGACAGGGCTTTGGGGCGAGCAGTACTTC | TRBV29-1 | few | TRBD1 | TRBJ2-7
CAGSQDRRGMEETQYF | TGCGCCGGCAGCCAAGATCGAAGGGGGATGGAAGAGACCCAGTACTTC | TRBV4-1 | - | - | TRBJ2-5
CSAPRTGANYGYTF | TGCAGTGCTCCAAGGACAGGGGCTAACTATGGCTACACCTTC | TRBV20-1 | many | TRBD1 | TRBJ1-2
CASSLSDEQYF | TGTGCCAGCAGCTTATCAGACGAGCAGTACTTC | TRBV7-9 | many | - | TRBJ2-7
CATREGTYEQYF | TGTGCCACAAGGGAGGGAACCTACGAGCAGTACTTC | TRBV10-3 | many | TRBD2 | TRBJ2-7
CASSYSMAGGYNEQFF | TGTGCCAGCAGTTACTCGATGGCGGGTGGCTACAATGAGCAGTTCTTC | TRBV6-6 | many | - | TRBJ2-1
CASSFLLIRASDTQYF | TGTGCCAGCAGCTTCTTGCTGATAAGGGCCTCAGATACGCAGTATTTT | TRBV11-2 | many | - | TRBJ2-3
CASRDRGGTDTQYF | TGTGCCAGTAGAGACAGGGGAGGCACAGATACGCAGTATTTT | TRBV19 | many | TRBD1 | TRBJ2-3